The 8 T cell receptor beta chains given below trace back to one sample, sequenced in a study of shared clonotypes between healthy human individuals. Some clones are missing from TCRdb's copy, which holds only in-frame ones; the method was immunoSEQ multiplex PCR. This repertoire shows roughly 450,000 clones, approximately 85% found once; its top ten account for over 10%. The specimen was PBMCs. The source of these receptors is a middle-aged woman in good health. Some clones in this sample may be carry-over from other donors' samples.

The chain links TRBV27 to TRBJ2-3; D unclear. V was pared by 4 bases and J by 5 bases, with 16 bases between. CDR1 MNHEY and CDR2 SMNVEV come from the germline V gene (reference sequence). The CDR3 is made up of 15 amino acids. CDR3: CASSSPLGPGDTQYF. The CDR3 DNA reads as TGTGCCAGCAGTTCCCCTCTCGGACCGGGAGATACGCAGTATTTT.

The rearrangement links TRBV6-1 to TRBJ2-3; the D call may be TRBD1 or TRBD2 (5 bases each). V dropped 3 bases and J dropped 1 base, with 20 bases sitting between them. CDR1 MNHNS and CDR2 SASEGT come from the germline V gene. This CDR3 contains 18 residues. The CDR3, as DNA: TGTGCCAGCAGTGAGCTCATACCTGGGGGTCTTGGCACAGATACGCAGTATTTT. Its translation is CASSELIPGGLGTDTQYF.

The CDR3 protein is CASSQAGGTYNEQFF. The CDR3 DNA follows: TGTGCCAGCTCACAGGCGGGAGGGACCTACAATGAGCAGTTCTTC. The V and J genes are TRBV18 and TRBJ2-1, with 9 bases lining up with TRBD2. The CDR3 is 15 amino acids. Germline CDR1 reads KGHSH; CDR2 reads LQKENI. V was clipped by 4 bases and J by 2 bases; unmatched bases: 3.

The rearrangement uses TRBV10-3 and TRBJ1-1, with a possible D match to TRBD1 (5 bases). Trimming shortened V by 6 bases and J by 3 bases, and 14 bases separated the two germline ends. The CDR3 has 14 amino acids. Germline values: CDR1 ENHRY, CDR2 SYGVKD. CDR3 coding DNA: TGTGCCATCAGGGACACCTCTAAGGACACTGAAGCTTTCTTT. Residues: CAIRDTSKDTEAFF.

The CDR3 DNA is TGTGCCAGCAGCTTAGTTGGCGGGCAGTTCTTC. Its translation is CASSLVGGQFF. The chain recombines TRBV7-9 with TRBJ2-1; no reliable D call. The CDR3 is 11 residues long. Germline lookup yields CDR1 SEHNR and CDR2 FQNEAQ (reference sequence). V was shortened by 1 base and J by 12 bases, with 7 bases between the two germline ends.

The genes are TRBV10-3 and TRBJ2-3; D is possibly TRBD1 or TRBD2 (5 bases each). V gave up 7 bases and J gave up 4 bases, with 15 bases separating them. This CDR3 is built from 14 residues. Germline V gene lookup returns CDR1 ENHRY and CDR2 SYGVKD. The CDR3 DNA reads as TGTGCCATCACTCGGGACCTTAGTTCAGATACGCAGTATTTT. This encodes CAITRDLSSDTQYF.

The rearrangement links TRBV5-1 to TRBJ2-7; D is perhaps TRBD1 (6 bases). CDR1 is SGHRS and CDR2 is YFSETQ in the germline V gene. This CDR3 contains 22 residues. V lost 0 bases and J lost 0, with 31 bases in between. For the CDR3, the DNA is TGCGCCAGCAGCTTGGACCCAACCCTGAAACGAGTTCCCAAGGGGGACTCCTACGAGCAGTACTTC. This encodes CASSLDPTLKRVPKGDSYEQYF.

This clone has only a few counts. The chain uses TRBV6-1 and TRBJ1-1, with D unresolved. From germline, CDR1 is MNHNS and CDR2 SASEGT. V lost 2 bases and J lost 1, with 2 bases in between. CDR3 length: 12 residues. The CDR3 region has the DNA TGTGCCAGCAGTGAACCGAACACTGAAGCTTTCTTT. Protein sequence: CASSEPNTEAFF.